This T cell receptor (beta chain) was captured in a study of OX40 agonist ivuxolimab in advanced cancers. Study details: Recorded diagnoses for dose-escalation patients were hepatocellular carcinoma, melanoma, renal cell or head and neck cancer. Broader study findings: It was not determined which antigens were specifically recognized by the peripheral T cells that had undergone clonal expansion. The CD4+ and CD8+ T cells in the blood had expanded clonally by week 6 at 0.1 to 3.0 mg/kg.

Germline values: CDR1 SGHDT, CDR2 YYEEEE. This CDR3 is 17 amino acids long. The V end was cut by 4 bases, the J end by 0 bases, with 17 bases between. Sequencing used immunoSEQ multiplex PCR; TCRdb keeps in-frame clones, though not all of them. The table records 90,000 to 120,000 clones, about nine tenths of them present only once. Blood was sampled at baseline, cycle 4 day 1, and cycle 7 day 1. This clone was recorded once. Antigen specificity is unknown. The source of this sequence is an adult with an advanced solid tumor such as melanoma, head and neck, liver or kidney cancer. The sample here was CD4+ or CD8+ T cells sorted from blood, taken in a trial of the OX40 agonist ivuxolimab. The rearrangement uses TRBV5-6 and TRBJ1-5; D not resolved. The CDR3 loop is CASSLRLAGYSNQPQHF. CDR3 DNA sequence: TGTGCCAGCAGCCTACGCTTGGCTGGATATAGCAATCAGCCCCAGCATTTT.